These 32 T cell receptor beta chains originate from one sample sequenced in a study of T cell responses to AZD1222 COVID-19 vaccine. Assay used: immunoSEQ multiplex PCR; TCRdb lists only in-frame clones, some missing. The sample lists some 120,000 clones, around 85% occurring once. The specimen comprised peripheral blood, sampled on day 0 of AZD1222 vaccination. The receptor set was obtained from an adult in good health.

This clone appeared a single time. The V call is TRBV20-1, the J call TRBJ2-1; D is perhaps TRBD1 (6 bases). Between the trimmed V and J ends, which lost 3 bases and 3 bases, there was a span of 15 bases. The germline CDR1 and CDR2 sequences are DFQATT and SNEGSKA (reference sequence). This CDR3 is 15 amino acids long. The CDR3 region has the DNA TGCAGTGCTAGTTCACGGACAGCAAACTACAATGAGCAGTTCTTC. Translated: CSASSRTANYNEQFF.

This chain uses TRBV18 with TRBJ1-6; 9 bases match TRBD1. The CDR3 extends over 14 amino acids. Germline V gene sequence: CDR1 KGHSH, CDR2 LQKENI. Trimming removed 4 bases from V and 10 bases from J; junction bases left unmatched: 5. DNA of the CDR3: TGTGCCAGCTCACGGGACAGGGAACAATCACCCCTCCACTTT. This sequence encodes CASSRDREQSPLHF.

This clone was counted a single time. V is TRBV19 and J is TRBJ1-4, with unresolved D. Germline values: CDR1 LNHDA, CDR2 SQIVND (reference sequence). The V end was cut by 4 bases, the J end by 4 bases, with 7 bases between. The CDR3 loop spans 13 amino acids. CDR3 protein: CASSTVHNEKLFF. CDR3 sequence (DNA): TGTGCCAGTAGTACGGTCCATAATGAAAAACTGTTTTTT. The whole variable domain, filled in from reference TRBV19 and TRBJ1-4, reads DGGITQSPKYLFRKEGQNVTLSCEQNLNHDAMYWYRQDPGQGLRLIYYSQIVNDFQKGDIAEGYSVSREKKESFPLTVTSAQKNPTAFYLCASSTVHNEKLFFGSGTQLSVL.

The rearrangement joins TRBV6-5 to TRBJ2-1, with TRBD2 matching over 8 bases. Germline loops: CDR1 MNHEY, CDR2 SVGAGI. This CDR3 is 14 amino acids long. V shed 9 bases, J shed 6 bases, and the junction held 10 bases outside the gene matches. The chain's CDR3 is CASAGGQSRNEQFF. CDR3 bases: TGTGCCAGTGCGGGGGGTCAAAGCCGCAATGAGCAGTTCTTC.

The chain carries TRBV5-4 and TRBJ2-5, with D tentatively TRBD1 (5 bases). Germline lookup yields CDR1 SGHNT and CDR2 YYREEE (reference sequence). The V end was cut by 0 bases, the J end by 5 bases, with 11 bases between. This CDR3 is built from 14 residues. CDR3 in DNA: TGTGCCAGCAGCTTGGCACCTAAGGGGGAGACCCAGTACTTC. Translating it yields CASSLAPKGETQYF.

The chain joins TRBV28 to TRBJ1-2, with D maybe TRBD1 (5 bases). The V and J ends lost 10 bases and 3 bases respectively, with 15 bases between them. Germline CDR1 reads MDHEN; CDR2 reads SYDVKM. CDR3 length: 13 residues. CDR3 bases: TGTGCCAACTCCCGGGGCTTTGACTATGGCTACACCTTC. This gives the protein CANSRGFDYGYTF.

The genes are TRBV3-1 (or the pseudogene TRBV3-2) and TRBJ1-2; D not resolved. The CDR3 totals 12 residues. The germline gives CDR1 LGHDT, CDR2 YNNKEL (reference sequence). V was cut by 0 bases and J by 1 base, with 0 bases left in between. The CDR3 is CASSQDNYGYTF. CDR3 sequence (DNA): TGTGCCAGCAGCCAAGATAACTATGGCTACACCTTC.

The chain recombines TRBV7-9 with TRBJ1-2; 8 positions match TRBD1. V lost 4 bases, J lost 6 bases, and 10 bases stayed unmatched. The CDR3 consists of 15 residues. Looked up from germline, CDR1 is SEHNR and CDR2 is FQNEAQ (reference sequence). CDR3 region: CASSSFLRGRDGYTF. The CDR3 nucleotides are TGTGCCAGCAGCTCTTTCCTCAGGGGGCGGGATGGCTACACCTTC.

The CDR3 is CASSYFDSKEQYF. The CDR3 DNA sequence: TGTGCCAGCAGTTATTTCGACTCAAAGGAGCAGTACTTC. The rearrangement joins TRBV6-2 or TRBV6-3 to TRBJ2-7; no definite D call. V gave up 3 bases and J gave up 7 bases, with 13 bases separating them. The CDR3 length is 13 residues. Germline V CDR1 and CDR2: MNHEY, SVGEGT.

This chain joins TRBV9 and TRBJ2-2; D is unclear. Germline CDR1 is SGDLS and CDR2 is YYNGEE. This CDR3 comprises 13 residues. Trimming removed 7 bases from V and 5 bases from J, with 12 bases in between. The CDR3 DNA sequence: TGTGCCAGCGGTCGAAGGGTGACCGGGGAGCTGTTTTTT. Translation: CASGRRVTGELFF. Filled out from reference TRBV9 and TRBJ2-2, the complete variable domain reads DSGVTQTPKHLITATGQRVTLRCSPRSGDLSVYWYQQSLDQGLQFLIQYYNGEERAKGNILERFSAQQFPDLHSELNLSSLELGDSALYFCASGRRVTGELFFGEGSRLTVL.

The CDR3 is CASSQNKVGRGVLQGDTIYF. For the CDR3, the DNA is TGCGCCAGCAGCCAAAATAAAGTGGGCAGGGGGGTCCTTCAAGGGGACACCATATATTTT. This chain connects TRBV4-1 to TRBJ1-3; 7 bases line up with TRBD1. V lost 2 bases and J lost 8; bases outside the gene matches: 24. Germline assignment: CDR1 MGHRA and CDR2 YSYEKL. This CDR3 is built from 20 residues.

The rearrangement joins TRBV7-3 to TRBJ1-5; possible D gene TRBD1, 6 bases. Germline V gives CDR1 SGHTA, CDR2 FQGTGA. V lost 1 base, J lost 2 bases, and 12 bases lay in between. The CDR3 covers 16 residues. This CDR3 reads CASSLKAGEGNQPQHF. DNA of the CDR3: TGTGCCAGCAGCTTAAAGGCAGGGGAAGGCAATCAGCCCCAGCATTTT.

The chain uses TRBV30 and TRBJ2-7, with D possibly TRBD2 on 6 matching bases. This CDR3 comprises 13 residues. The germline V gene encodes CDR1 GTSNPN and CDR2 SVGIG (reference sequence). V was clipped by 1 base and J by 2 bases, with 9 bases between them. In DNA form, the CDR3 reads TGTGCCTGGAGTGGTAGCGGAACCTACGAGCAGTACTTC. It yields the protein CAWSGSGTYEQYF.

The CDR3 DNA follows: TGTGCCAGCTCGATGAACGGCCGGGAGATCACTGAAGCTTTCTTT. As protein: CASSMNGREITEAFF. The rearrangement joins TRBV18 to TRBJ1-1; D gene ambiguous. The CDR3 runs to 15 residues. Germline V gene sequence: CDR1 KGHSH, CDR2 LQKENI. Trimming stripped 6 bases from V and 4 bases from J, with 18 bases between. The full variable domain, rest sourced from reference TRBV18 and TRBJ1-1, is NAGVMQNPRHLVRRRGQEARLRCSPMKGHSHVYWYRQLPEEGLKFMVYLQKENIIDESGMPKERFSAEFPKEGPSILRIQQVVRGDSAAYFCASSMNGREITEAFFGQGTRLTVV.

The V gene is TRBV7-7, the J gene TRBJ2-2; no clear D gene. CDR3 length: 14 residues. CDR1 and CDR2 from the germline V gene are SSHAT and FNYEAQ (reference sequence). The CDR3 protein is CATPAGPNTGELFF. In DNA form, the CDR3 reads TGTGCTACCCCGGCCGGACCGAACACCGGGGAGCTGTTTTTT.

The sample holds a few counts of this clone. The chain combines TRBV15 with TRBJ1-1; 7 bases agree with TRBD1. Germline values: CDR1 LNHNV, CDR2 YYDKDF (reference sequence). CDR3 length: 16 amino acids. V was pared by 8 bases and J by 3 bases, with 15 bases of the junction left unmatched. The CDR3 here is CATLLGGSVGDTEAFF. For the CDR3, the DNA is TGTGCCACCCTTTTAGGGGGCTCTGTTGGGGACACTGAAGCTTTCTTT.

The chain combines TRBV11-3 with TRBJ2-2; TRBD2 is a possible D gene (5 bases). Trimming cost V 5 bases and J 0 bases, with 13 bases left between them. This CDR3 is built from 16 residues. Per the germline V gene, CDR1 is SGHNT and CDR2 is YENEEA. This CDR3 reads CASSPRAATNTGELFF. CDR3 DNA sequence: TGTGCCAGCAGCCCGAGGGCGGCTACGAACACCGGGGAGCTGTTTTTT.

This rearrangement joins TRBV7-9 to TRBJ2-2; 8 bases are shared with TRBD2. With V trimmed by 5 bases and J by 1 base, 9 bases remained unmatched. Germline-derived CDR1 and CDR2 are SEHNR and FQNEAQ (reference sequence). The CDR3 is 17 amino acids. For the CDR3, the DNA is TGTGCCAGCAGCACTCCGAGCGGGGGTCGGAACACCGGGGAGCTGTTTTTT. Residues: CASSTPSGGRNTGELFF. The variable domain in full, with the rest retrieved from reference TRBV7-9 and TRBJ2-2, is DTGVSQNPRHKITKRGQNVTFRCDPISEHNRLYWYRQTLGQGPEFLTYFQNEAQLEKSRLLSDRFSAERPKGSFSTLEIQRTEQGDSAMYLCASSTPSGGRNTGELFFGEGSRLTVL.

This sequence joins TRBV6-5 and TRBJ1-1, with 12 positions matching TRBD1. V shed 8 bases and J 7 bases; nucleotides not matched to a gene: 11. The germline V gene has CDR1 MNHEY and CDR2 SVGAGI. CDR3 length: 15 residues. This chain's CDR3 is CASYHRDRGLNEAFF. The DNA of the CDR3 is TGTGCCAGCTATCACCGGGACAGGGGGCTTAATGAAGCTTTCTTT.

This chain links TRBV11-2 with TRBJ2-5; D could derive from TRBD1 or TRBD2 (5 bases each). Trimming took 5 bases from V and 2 from J, leaving 9 bases between them. CDR1 and CDR2 from the germline V gene are SGHAT and FQNNGV. The CDR3 covers 13 residues. CDR3 amino acids: CASSRGLQETQYF. CDR3 DNA: TGTGCCAGCAGCCGGGGCCTACAAGAGACCCAGTACTTC.

The sample holds one count of this clone. The CDR3 DNA reads as TGTGCCAGCAGCCAATTCCGGACAGGGTTCGATTCACCCCTCCACTTT. As protein: CASSQFRTGFDSPLHF. The rearrangement links TRBV3-1 (or the pseudogene TRBV3-2) to TRBJ1-6, with 8 bases matching TRBD1. J lost 8 bases, V lost 2 bases, and 8 bases had no gene match. The CDR3 length is 16 residues. Germline values: CDR1 LGHDT, CDR2 YNNKEL (reference sequence).

This clone has only one observation. J is TRBJ1-1 and V is TRBV5-6; D call uncertain. Germline V gene lookup returns CDR1 SGHDT and CDR2 YYEEEE. This CDR3 has 13 amino acids. Trimming shortened V by 4 bases and J by 1 base, and 8 bases separated the two germline ends. The CDR3 DNA reads TGTGCCAGCAGCAATACAGAGAACACTGAAGCTTTCTTT. This encodes CASSNTENTEAFF.

This chain joins TRBV12-5 and TRBJ1-2; possibly TRBD1 for D (6 bases). Germline CDR1 reads LGHNT; CDR2 reads FRNRAP. CDR3 length equals 14 residues. V dropped 7 bases and J dropped 7 bases, with 19 bases sitting between them. CDR3 bases: TGTGCTAGTGCCCCGGACAGTCGTACGGGTGGCTACACCTTC. Residues: CASAPDSRTGGYTF.

This clone came up once. The chain carries TRBV18 and TRBJ1-2, with TRBD1 as a possible D gene (5 bases). The CDR3 loop spans 14 amino acids. V lost 6 bases and J lost 2, with 13 bases in between. In germline, CDR1 is KGHSH, CDR2 LQKENI. The chain's CDR3 is CASSFQQDNYGYTF. The CDR3 DNA follows: TGTGCCAGCTCGTTTCAACAGGACAACTATGGCTACACCTTC.

J is TRBJ1-1 and V is TRBV15, with no clear D. V was shortened by 6 bases and J by 4 bases, with 12 bases between the two germline ends. CDR1 is LNHNV, CDR2 YYDKDF, per germline (reference sequence). The CDR3 contains 13 residues. The CDR3 sequence is CATRRTPGTEAFF. The DNA of the CDR3 is TGTGCCACCAGACGAACCCCCGGCACTGAAGCTTTCTTT.

The gene calls are TRBV19 and TRBJ1-5; D might be TRBD1 (5 bases). Germline-derived CDR1 and CDR2 are LNHDA and SQIVND (reference sequence). This CDR3 contains 15 residues. CDR3 DNA: TGTGCGAGCCTCCGGGACTATAATAGCAATCAGCCCCAGCATTTT. Its translation is CASLRDYNSNQPQHF.

The rearrangement uses TRBV7-9 and TRBJ1-3; D gene unclear. The CDR3 loop spans 15 amino acids. Trimming took off 5 bases at V and 0 bases at J, with 11 bases between the two ends. In germline, CDR1 is SEHNR, CDR2 FQNEAQ (reference sequence). This CDR3 is CASSEEGFSGNTIYF. The CDR3 DNA reads TGTGCCAGCAGCGAAGAGGGCTTCTCTGGAAACACCATATATTTT.

The chain carries TRBV19 and TRBJ1-5; TRBD1 might be the D (6 bases). The CDR3 runs to 16 residues. Looked up from germline, CDR1 is LNHDA and CDR2 is SQIVND (reference sequence). V shed 7 bases and J shed 4 bases, with 20 bases lying between them. CDR3: CASTRYQGGGNQPQHF. The DNA for the CDR3 is TGTGCCAGTACCCGATATCAAGGGGGAGGGAATCAGCCCCAGCATTTT.

This clone was detected once. The rearrangement links TRBV9 to TRBJ2-6, with D possibly matching TRBD2 (5 bases). The CDR3 runs 17 residues. Between the trimmed V and J ends, which lost 2 bases and 0 bases, there was a span of 12 bases. In germline, CDR1 is SGDLS, CDR2 YYNGEE. CDR3 nucleotide sequence: TGTGCCAGCAGCGTCGGCCAAGGGAGCTCTGGGGCCAACGTCCTGACTTTC. Its protein product is CASSVGQGSSGANVLTF.

This rearrangement joins TRBV21-1 to TRBJ1-1. TRBV21-1 is described as a pseudogene. This CDR3 spans 15 amino acids. The CDR3 region is CASSRRGRLGTEAFF. Here the CDR3 DNA reads TGTGCCAGCAGCAGGAGAGGACGCCTCGGAACTGAAGCTTTCTTT.

The CDR3 nucleotides read TGTGCCACCAAGGGGGCGTACAATGAGCAGTTCTTC. Its translation: CATKGAYNEQFF. This chain links TRBV24-1 with TRBJ2-1, with 7 bases that match TRBD1. This CDR3 spans 12 amino acids. Per germline, CDR1 KGHDR and CDR2 SFDVKD. V was pared by 8 bases and J by 4 bases, with 1 base of the junction left unmatched.

J is TRBJ2-1 and V is TRBV7-3; TRBD2 might be the D (5 bases). The CDR3 consists of 16 residues. The V end was cut by 1 base, the J end by 0 bases, with 10 bases between. Germline CDR1 reads SGHTA; CDR2 reads FQGTGA. As DNA, the CDR3 is TGTGCCAGCAGCTTAAGAGCGGCGAGCTCCTACAATGAGCAGTTCTTC. It specifies CASSLRAASSYNEQFF.